This entry lists 9 T cell receptor beta chains sequenced from one sample in a study of T-cell memory formation after mild COVID-19 (dated by TCRdb to the early 2020s). The library was prepared using 5' RACE. The sequencer was an Illumina NovaSeq 6000. TCRdb handled the public reads itself, with Q25 trimming in fastp and clone calling in MiXCR, and kept productive beta chains. Rows matching on CDR3 protein sequence are summarized as one entry with the most common DNA and genes. The sample table records 470,000 or so distinct CDR3 sequences; more than 15% of these occur just once. The ten biggest clones cover 20% to 25% of the sample. The sequenced sample consisted of PBMCs or a T cell subset sorted from them (not recorded which). The receptors originated from a young man who had mild COVID-19 (a few samples of this study predate the infection). The sample titles of this study are shuffled in the database, so cell type and time point are left out; the donor was told from shared clones.

The V and J genes are TRBV6-1 and TRBJ1-5; TRBD1 might be the D (6 bases). From germline, CDR1 is MNHNS and CDR2 SASEGT. The CDR3 is 17 residues long. The V end was cut by 2 bases, the J end by 2 bases, with 16 bases between. The chain's CDR3 is CASSEFRGANGNQPQHF. For the CDR3, the DNA is TGTGCCAGCAGTGAATTCCGGGGGGCAAACGGCAATCAGCCCCAGCATTTT.

Only a few counts were recorded for this clonotype. The rearrangement uses TRBV20-1 and TRBJ1-4; possibly TRBD1 for D (5 bases). V was cut by 1 base and J by 3 bases, with 12 bases left in between. The CDR3 runs 15 residues. Germline loops: CDR1 DFQATT, CDR2 SNEGSKA (reference sequence). The chain's CDR3 is CSARVAGTANEKLFF. The CDR3 nucleotides read TGCAGTGCTAGAGTCGCCGGGACGGCTAATGAAAAACTGTTTTTT.

This clonotype turned up a few times. The chain has TRBV28 and TRBJ2-7; 10 nucleotides match TRBD1. CDR1 is MDHEN, CDR2 SYDVKM, per germline. After removal of 4 bases from V and 2 bases from J, the junction contained 2 bases not matched to a gene. CDR3 length: 14 residues. The CDR3 protein is CASSSDRGPYEQYV. In nucleotides, the CDR3 is TGTGCCAGCAGTTCCGACAGGGGGCCCTACGAGCAGTACGTC.

This clonotype was observed a handful of times. This chain uses TRBV4-1 with TRBJ1-2; a weak D match, TRBD1 (6 bases). CDR1 is MGHRA and CDR2 is YSYEKL in the germline V gene. V lost 1 base, J lost 3 bases, and 9 bases lay in between. This CDR3 spans 14 amino acids. CDR3 coding DNA: TGCGCCAGCAGCCAAGTAAAGGGGGACTATGGCTACACCTTC. Translating gives CASSQVKGDYGYTF.

The V call is TRBV4-3, the J call TRBJ2-5; TRBD1 matches 8 bases. The CDR3 is 13 residues long. Germline V gene sequence: CDR1 LGHNA, CDR2 YSLEER. V trimming: 6 bases; J trimming: 7 bases; junction bases outside the gene matches: 7. The CDR3 DNA reads as TGCGCCAGCAGTCAGGACAGGGTCAGGACCCAGTACTTC. It codes for CASSQDRVRTQYF.

V and J are TRBV20-1 and TRBJ2-7; D may correspond to TRBD1 or TRBD2 (5 bases each). V lost 0 bases to trimming and J lost 2 bases, with 14 bases between them. The CDR3 sequence is 15 residues long. Germline CDR1 is DFQATT and CDR2 is SNEGSKA (reference sequence). CDR3 protein: CSARDRGTETYEQYF. The CDR3 DNA reads as TGCAGTGCTAGAGATCGAGGGACGGAGACCTACGAGCAGTACTTC.

The J gene is TRBJ2-7, the V gene TRBV9, with TRBD1 identical over 7 bases. The CDR3 covers 14 residues. V lost 2 bases, J lost 2 bases, and 4 bases stayed unmatched. Per the germline V gene, CDR1 is SGDLS and CDR2 is YYNGEE. CDR3 sequence: CASSVGTATYEQYF. The DNA of the CDR3 is TGTGCCAGCAGCGTCGGGACAGCCACCTACGAGCAGTACTTC.

The chain uses TRBV4-2 and TRBJ2-5; 8 bases are shared with TRBD2. Germline V lookup: CDR1 LGHNA, CDR2 YNFKEQ. J gave up 2 bases and V 3 bases, and 11 bases lay outside the gene matches. The CDR3 has 17 amino acids. The CDR3 protein is CASSHRAQRGPQETQYF. The CDR3 DNA sequence: TGTGCCAGCAGCCACCGAGCCCAGCGGGGGCCTCAAGAGACCCAGTACTTC.

The J gene is TRBJ2-5, the V gene TRBV7-2; a possible D gene is TRBD1 (6 bases). CDR3 length equals 16 residues. Germline CDR1 is SGHTA and CDR2 is FQGNSA. V lost 1 base and J 5 bases, leaving 17 bases between the germline ends. In DNA, the CDR3 is TGTGCCAGCAGCTTAGTCGGGCTTTTAGGACAGGAGACCCAGTACTTC. It encodes CASSLVGLLGQETQYF.